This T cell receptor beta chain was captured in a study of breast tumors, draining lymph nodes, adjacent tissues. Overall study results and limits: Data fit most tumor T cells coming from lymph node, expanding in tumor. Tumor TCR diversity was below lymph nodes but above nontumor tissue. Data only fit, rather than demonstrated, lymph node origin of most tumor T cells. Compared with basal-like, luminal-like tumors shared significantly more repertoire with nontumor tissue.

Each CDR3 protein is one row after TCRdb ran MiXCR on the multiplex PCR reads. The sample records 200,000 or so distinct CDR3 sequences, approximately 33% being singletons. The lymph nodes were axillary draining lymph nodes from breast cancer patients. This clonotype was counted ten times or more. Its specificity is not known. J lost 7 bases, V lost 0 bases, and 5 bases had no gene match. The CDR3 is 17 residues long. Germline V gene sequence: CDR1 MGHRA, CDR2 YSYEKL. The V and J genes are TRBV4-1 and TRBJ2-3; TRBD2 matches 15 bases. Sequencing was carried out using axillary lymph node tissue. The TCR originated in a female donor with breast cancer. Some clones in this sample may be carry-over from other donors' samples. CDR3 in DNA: TGCGCCAGCAGCCAAGACGGGACTAGCGGGGGGAGAAATACGCAGTATTTT. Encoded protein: CASSQDGTSGGRNTQYF.